The rows below give T cell receptor beta chains drawn from one sample of a study of cytomegalovirus exposure and HLA in healthy donors. Clones were sequenced by immunoSEQ multiplex PCR, and TCRdb holds only the in-frame ones, with some missing. The table shows more than 95,000 clones, with roughly 13% occurring only once. The specimen sequenced was PBMCs. These receptors were obtained from a man aged 35 to 55 in good health and CMV-seropositive. The CDR3 runs from the conserved cysteine through the conserved F or W. The order of the fields is V gene, J gene, clone size, D gene, CDR3 DNA, CDR3 protein. A D gene is named only where the DNA matches it firmly. Clone size, where shown, is once, few, many, or a class for clones that have expanded.

>TRBV5-1|TRBJ1-5|NA|TRBD1
TGCGCCAGCAGCTTGACAGGGGGGAATCAGCCCCAGCATTTT
CASSLTGGNQPQHF
>TRBV4-1|TRBJ2-1|few|TRBD2
TGCGCCAGCAGCAGGACTAGCGGGTCTTCCAGCTCCTACAATGAGCAGTTCTTC
CASSRTSGSSSSYNEQFF
>TRBV9|TRBJ2-1|few|TRBD2
TGTGCCAGCAGCTCCCGACTAGCGGGTAACTCCTACAATGAGCAGTTCTTC
CASSSRLAGNSYNEQFF
>TRBV30|TRBJ2-5|few|NA
TGTGCCTGGAGTTTTTCGGATGGCGGGACCCAGTACTTC
CAWSFSDGGTQYF
>TRBV4-3|TRBJ2-2|few|TRBD2
TGCGCCAGCAGCCAAGATACTAGCGGCACCGGGGAGCTGTTTTTT
CASSQDTSGTGELFF
>TRBV4-1|TRBJ1-1|NA|TRBD1
TGCGCCAGTCAAAATCGACAGGGGGGTACTGAAGCTTTCTTT
CASQNRQGGTEAFF
>TRBV11-2|TRBJ2-7|few|TRBD1
TGTGCCAGCAGCTTTGGGACAGCCTACGAGCAGTACTTC
CASSFGTAYEQYF
>TRBV5-1|TRBJ2-1|once|TRBD2
TGCGCCAGCAGCAGCTTAGCGGGTCACAATGAGCAGTTCTTC
CASSSLAGHNEQFF
>TRBV10-3|TRBJ2-7|few|TRBD1
TGTGCCATCAGTGACTTAGCGGACAGGGGATTTTACGAGCAGTATTTC
CAISDLADRGFYEQYF
>TRBV12-5|TRBJ2-1|NA|TRBD2
TGTGCTAGTGGTCCGGGACTAGCGGGAGGGTTGTCCTACAATGAGCAGTTCTTC
CASGPGLAGGLSYNEQFF
>TRBV4-1|TRBJ2-6|NA|NA
TGCGCCAGCAGCCAAGATAGTCCCAGGGCGGCGGGGGCCAACGTCCTGACTTTC
CASSQDSPRAAGANVLTF
>TRBV6-6|TRBJ2-1|NA|TRBD1
TGTGCCAGCAGCGGACAGGGGGGGATGAACAATGAGCAGTTCTTC
CASSGQGGMNNEQFF
>TRBV6-5|TRBJ1-3|few|NA
TGTGCCAGCAGTCTGAGGGCGTACTCTGGAAACACCATATATTTT
CASSLRAYSGNTIYF
>TRBV11-2|TRBJ2-5|NA|TRBD2
TGTGCCAGCAGCTTCCTCCCGGGACTAGCGGTACAAGAGACCCAGTACTTC
CASSFLPGLAVQETQYF
>TRBV14|TRBJ2-1|NA|TRBD2
TGTGCCAGCAGCCAAGACGCTTGGCGGGAGGGCCTAGTAAGTGAGCAGTTCTTC
CASSQDAWREGLVSEQFF
>TRBV30|TRBJ2-7|NA|NA
TGTGCCTGGGCTTCTGGGGGGACGGAAAAATACGAGCAGTACTTC
CAWASGGTEKYEQYF
>TRBV9|TRBJ2-7|NA|NA
TGTGCCAGCAGCGTAGGGCAGGGCGGACCCTACGAGCAGTACTTC
CASSVGQGGPYEQYF
>TRBV14|TRBJ2-2|few|NA
TGTGCCAGCAGCCAAGTAAATTCGAACACCGGGGAGCTGTTTTTT
CASSQVNSNTGELFF
>TRBV11-2|TRBJ2-1|few|TRBD2
TGTGCCAGCAGCTCGCTATCCCTATTCCTAGCGGGAGGGTTTAATGAGCAGTTCTTC
CASSSLSLFLAGGFNEQFF
>TRBV29-1|TRBJ1-2|NA|TRBD1
TGCAGCACCAGGGACAGATTGAACTATGGCTACACCTTC
CSTRDRLNYGYTF
>TRBV6-6|TRBJ1-3|NA|NA
TGTGCCAGCAGCCGAACTACAGGGACTGGAAACACCATATATTTT
CASSRTTGTGNTIYF
>TRBV7-2|TRBJ1-2|NA|NA
TGTGCCAGCAGCTTCGGTCAGGGTTCAGACTATGGCTACACCTTC
CASSFGQGSDYGYTF
>TRBV10-3|TRBJ1-3|NA|NA
TGTGCCATCAGTGAGTCGCAGATAAGCTCTGGAAACACCATATATTTT
CAISESQISSGNTIYF
>TRBV7-3|TRBJ2-2|NA|TRBD1
TGTGCCAGCAGCTGGGCGGGACAGGGGAACACCGGGGAGCTGTTTTTT
CASSWAGQGNTGELFF
>TRBV6-6|TRBJ1-1|few|NA
TGTGCCAGCAGTGTTCGAACAGGGCACGGTCCTGAAGCTTTCTTT
CASSVRTGHGPEAFF
>TRBV7-2|TRBJ2-5|few|TRBD2
TGTGCCAGCAGCAGGGTAGCGGGGACCCAAGAGACCCAGTACTTC
CASSRVAGTQETQYF
>TRBV9|TRBJ1-1|many|NA
TGTGCCAGCAGCGTAGGGACAGATGTAGGTGAAGCTTTCTTT
CASSVGTDVGEAFF
>TRBV11-3|TRBJ1-1|few|NA
TGTGCCAGCAGCTTAGATCAGATAGGGGTGATCACTGAAGCTTTCTTT
CASSLDQIGVITEAFF
>TRBV2|TRBJ1-1|NA|NA
TGTGCCAGCAGTGAACTTGGAGGGGATATTGAAGCTTTCTTT
CASSELGGDIEAFF
>TRBV25-1|TRBJ1-5|few|NA
TGTGCCAGCAGTGAACAGGTTCAGCCCCAGCATTTT
CASSEQVQPQHF
>TRBV9|TRBJ2-2|few|TRBD2
TGTGCCAGCAGCGTCGGACTAGCGGGACCCGGGGAGCTGTTTTTT
CASSVGLAGPGELFF
>TRBV7-2|TRBJ2-7|NA|NA
TGTGCCAGCAGCTTTGACTCGTTATCGAGAGAGCAGTACTTC
CASSFDSLSREQYF
>TRBV10-3|TRBJ2-5|NA|TRBD1
TGTGCCATCAGTGAGTCGACAGGGGTCGGGGCCCAGTACTTC
CAISESTGVGAQYF
>TRBV5-8|TRBJ2-5|few|TRBD1
TGTGCCAGCAGCTTAACGGGACAGAGACAAGAGACCCAGTACTTC
CASSLTGQRQETQYF
>TRBV4-3|TRBJ2-7|few|TRBD2
TGCGCCAGCAGCCAGGGGACTAGCGGGAGGGCAGGCGAGCAGTACTTC
CASSQGTSGRAGEQYF
>TRBV30|TRBJ2-7|NA|TRBD1
TGTGCCTGGAGTTTCGGGACAGGGACCTACGAGCAGTACTTC
CAWSFGTGTYEQYF
>TRBV5-4|TRBJ2-3|NA|NA
TGTGCCAGCAGCTTGCAAAGGGGCTCCACAGATACGCAGTATTTT
CASSLQRGSTDTQYF
>TRBV28|TRBJ2-5|NA|TRBD1
TGTGCCAGCAGTAAAGGGACAGGGGGCTATGTGGAGACCCAGTACTTC
CASSKGTGGYVETQYF
>TRBV4-1|TRBJ2-3|few|NA
TGCGCCAGCAGCCAAGACGGGGGAGCCCTTCTCACAGATACGCAGTATTTT
CASSQDGGALLTDTQYF
>TRBV9|TRBJ2-2|NA|NA
TGTGCCAGCACCAAAAGTATAGCGGCGAACACCGGGGAGCTGTTTTTT
CASTKSIAANTGELFF